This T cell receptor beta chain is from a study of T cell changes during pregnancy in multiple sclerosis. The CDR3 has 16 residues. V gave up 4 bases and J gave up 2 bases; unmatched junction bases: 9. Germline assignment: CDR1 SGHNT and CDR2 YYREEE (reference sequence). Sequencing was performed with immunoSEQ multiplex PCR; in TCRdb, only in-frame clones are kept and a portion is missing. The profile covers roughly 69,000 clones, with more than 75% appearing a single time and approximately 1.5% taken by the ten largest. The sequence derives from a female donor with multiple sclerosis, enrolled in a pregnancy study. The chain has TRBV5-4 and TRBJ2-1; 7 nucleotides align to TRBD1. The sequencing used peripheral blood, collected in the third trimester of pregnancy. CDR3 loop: CASSLSTGAAYNEQFF. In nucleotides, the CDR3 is TGTGCCAGCAGCCTTTCAACAGGGGCGGCCTACAATGAGCAGTTCTTC.